Listed here are 30 T cell receptor beta chains from one sample, sequenced in a study of T cells in narcolepsy. The protocol was immunoSEQ multiplex PCR, while the TCRdb copy is restricted to in-frame clones and leaves out a portion. The sample consists of some 32,000 clones, 79% of them appearing once. Material for sequencing was memory (CD45RA-) CD4+ T cells from blood. Receptors were obtained from a human donor in good health.

The rearrangement uses TRBV7-3 and TRBJ2-1; TRBD2 matches at 7 bases. Trimming took 3 bases from V and 0 from J; bases not matched to a gene: 2. This CDR3 has 15 amino acids. In germline, CDR1 is SGHTA, CDR2 FQGTGA. CDR3 sequence (DNA): TGTGCCAGCAGCTTCGCGGGAGACTCCTACAATGAGCAGTTCTTC. This sequence encodes CASSFAGDSYNEQFF.

This chain links TRBV10-1 with TRBJ2-3; no definite D call. The germline V and J ends were trimmed by 8 bases and 6 bases, with 15 bases remaining between them. The CDR3 totals 13 residues. Germline V gene data show CDR1 as WNHNN and CDR2 as SYGVQD (reference sequence). CDR3 nucleotides: TGCGCCAGCGGGAACGGGCCTTTTGATACGCAGTATTTT. As protein: CASGNGPFDTQYF.

The rearrangement joins TRBV6-4 to TRBJ2-1; tentatively, D is TRBD2 (5 bases). In germline, CDR1 is MRHNA, CDR2 SNTAGT. Trimming cost V 3 bases and J 5 bases, with 14 bases left between them. CDR3 length: 15 residues. CDR3 DNA sequence: TGTGCCAGCAGTGAGCGAGGGAGTGCTCACAATGAGCAGTTCTTC. It yields the protein CASSERGSAHNEQFF.

The chain combines TRBV29-1 with TRBJ1-2; TRBD1 aligns across 8 bases. The ends lost 4 bases at V and 7 bases at J; junction bases unmatched: 14. There are 15 residues in the CDR3. Germline values: CDR1 SQVTM, CDR2 ANQGSEA. The CDR3 loop is CSVGTGSSAGAGYTF. CDR3 nucleotide sequence: TGCAGCGTTGGGACAGGGTCATCGGCTGGCGCTGGCTACACCTTC.

This chain connects TRBV29-1 to TRBJ1-1; TRBD1 might be the D (5 bases). The CDR3 is made up of 14 amino acids. V dropped 6 bases and J dropped 1 base, with 15 bases sitting between them. From germline, CDR1 is SQVTM and CDR2 ANQGSEA. The CDR3: CSVEQATGNTEAFF. The CDR3 DNA sequence: TGCAGCGTGGAACAGGCCACGGGGAACACTGAAGCTTTCTTT.

The V gene is TRBV7-8, the J gene TRBJ2-3; D gene uncertain. The V gene's germline CDR1 is SGHVS and CDR2 FQNEAQ. The V end was cut by 5 bases, the J end by 4 bases, with 7 bases between. The CDR3 has 12 residues. CDR3 sequence (DNA): TGTGCCAGCAGCCAGAGGTCAGATACGCAGTATTTT. Its protein product is CASSQRSDTQYF.

Only a few counts were recorded for this clone. The chain employs TRBV7-9 and TRBJ2-4; D is unclear. Germline loops: CDR1 SEHNR, CDR2 FQNEAQ (reference sequence). V was pared by 2 bases and J by 6 bases, with 11 bases between. The CDR3 spans 14 residues. The DNA for the CDR3 is TGTGCCAGCAGCTTAAGTCCACGTAGAAACATTCAGTACTTC. It translates to CASSLSPRRNIQYF. The entire variable domain, with the rest obtained from reference TRBV7-9 and TRBJ2-4, is as follows: DTGVSQNPRHKITKRGQNVTFRCDPISEHNRLYWYRQTLGQGPEFLTYFQNEAQLEKSRLLSDRFSAERPKGSFSTLEIQRTEQGDSAMYLCASSLSPRRNIQYFGAGTRLSVL.

The chain carries TRBV30 and TRBJ2-3, with D unresolved. CDR3 length equals 17 residues. V was trimmed by 3 bases and J by 1 base, leaving 20 bases between them. Germline-derived CDR1 and CDR2 are GTSNPN and SVGIG (reference sequence). CDR3 sequence reads: CAWSVLGGRKRTDTQYF. DNA for the CDR3: TGTGCCTGGAGCGTATTAGGTGGGCGGAAGCGCACAGATACGCAGTATTTT.

This clone is classed as medium-sized (0.01 to 0.1%). V and J are TRBV6-1 and TRBJ2-1, with 10 bases identical to TRBD2. The CDR3 loop spans 17 amino acids. The V gene end was trimmed by 1 base and the J gene end by 8 bases; junction bases not matched to a gene: 11. The germline CDR1 and CDR2 sequences are MNHNS and SASEGT. The CDR3 loop is CASSEGIASGRTDEQFF. The CDR3 bases are TGTGCCAGCAGTGAAGGTATCGCTAGCGGGAGAACCGATGAGCAGTTCTTC.

The rearrangement links TRBV30 to TRBJ1-5; D not resolved. Germline V gene lookup returns CDR1 GTSNPN and CDR2 SVGIG (reference sequence). The CDR3 covers 13 residues. Trimming pared 0 bases from V and 4 bases from J, leaving 7 bases between. The DNA of the CDR3 is TGTGCCTGGAGTGTTGGGGTTAATCAGCCCCAGCATTTT. Translated, it gives CAWSVGVNQPQHF. Using reference TRBV30 and TRBJ1-5 for the parts outside the CDR3, the full variable domain is SQTIHQWPATLVQPVGSPLSLECTVEGTSNPNLYWYRQAAGRGLQLLFYSVGIGQISSEVPQNLSASRPQDRQFILSSKKLLLSDSGFYLCAWSVGVNQPQHFGDGTRLSIL.

This clone has just a few counts. Other DNA sequences of this sample code for an identical CDR3. The rearrangement joins TRBV2 to TRBJ1-3, with a weak D call TRBD1 (5 bases). The germline V gene has CDR1 SNHLY and CDR2 FYNNEI. The CDR3 is 12 residues long. Trimming stripped 9 bases from V and 1 base from J, with 7 bases between. This chain's CDR3 is CARKGSGNTIYF. The CDR3 bases are TGTGCCAGAAAGGGGTCTGGAAACACCATATATTTT.

The rearrangement joins TRBV6-4 to TRBJ2-5; the D is unclear. The tail of the sequence fits TRBJ2-7 better, so the J call may be wrong. The CDR3 is made up of 10 amino acids. CDR1 is MRHNA, CDR2 SNTAGT, per germline. CDR3 region: CASILYEQYF. CDR3 DNA: TGTGCCAGTATCCTTTACGAGCAGTACTTC.

V usage is TRBV27 and J usage is TRBJ2-7; 9 nucleotides line up with TRBD1. Per the germline V gene, CDR1 is MNHEY and CDR2 is SMNVEV (reference sequence). This CDR3 is built from 15 residues. V was clipped by 3 bases and J by 2 bases; unmatched bases: 5. CDR3 in amino acids: CASSFDRTGAYEQYF. CDR3 DNA: TGTGCCAGCAGTTTCGATAGGACAGGGGCCTACGAGCAGTACTTC.

This clone was seen a single time. The genes are TRBV18 and TRBJ2-5; TRBD1 might be the D (6 bases). Germline V lookup: CDR1 KGHSH, CDR2 LQKENI. Trimming took 5 bases from V and 3 from J, leaving 16 bases between them. This CDR3 has 15 amino acids. Written as DNA, the CDR3 is TGTGCCAGCTCAGGGACACGAAGCCTGGAAGAGACCCAGTACTTC. It specifies CASSGTRSLEETQYF.

This chain links TRBV6-6 with TRBJ1-5; D is unresolved. Germline V gene sequence: CDR1 MNHNY, CDR2 SVGAGI (reference sequence). This CDR3 has 11 amino acids. Trimming removed 6 bases at V and 7 bases at J, with 7 bases between. CDR3 loop: CASSNTQPQHF. For the CDR3, the DNA is TGTGCCAGCAGCAACACACAGCCCCAGCATTTT.

The genes are TRBV30 and TRBJ2-2; TRBD1 agrees at 7 bases. Germline trimming cut 3 bases from V and 0 bases from J; bases unmatched to any gene: 4. The CDR3 runs to 15 residues. CDR1 is GTSNPN and CDR2 is SVGIG in the germline V gene (reference sequence). The CDR3 sequence: CAWRTGPSNTGELFF. Here the CDR3 DNA reads TGTGCCTGGAGGACAGGGCCTTCGAACACCGGGGAGCTGTTTTTT.

The V gene is TRBV7-9, the J gene TRBJ2-7; D uncertain. V was clipped by 2 bases and J by 3 bases, with 5 bases between them. CDR3 length equals 12 residues. Germline V gives CDR1 SEHNR, CDR2 FQNEAQ (reference sequence). CDR3 bases: TGTGCCAGCAGCTTATACCTCTACGAGCAGTACTTC. This gives the protein CASSLYLYEQYF.

The V and J genes are TRBV5-1 and TRBJ2-1; 9 bases fit TRBD2. The ends lost 4 bases at V and 14 bases at J; junction bases unmatched: 4. Germline values: CDR1 SGHRS, CDR2 YFSETQ. This CDR3 has 11 amino acids. The CDR3 sequence: CASSERGAEFF. For the CDR3, the DNA is TGCGCCAGCAGCGAGCGGGGGGCTGAGTTCTTC. Combining the CDR3 with reference TRBV5-1 and TRBJ2-1 gives the whole variable domain KAGVTQTPRYLIKTRGQQVTLSCSPISGHRSVSWYQQTPGQGLQFLFEYFSETQRNKGNFPGRFSGRQFSNSRSEMNVSTLELGDSALYLCASSERGAEFFGPGTRLTVL.

The genes are TRBV5-1 and TRBJ2-5, with D uncertain. Germline V gene lookup returns CDR1 SGHRS and CDR2 YFSETQ. The CDR3 sequence is 15 residues long. V lost 1 base to trimming and J lost 2 bases, with 12 bases between them. The CDR3 nucleotides read TGCGCCAGCAGCTTGTCTGTCGGGCTACAAGAGACCCAGTACTTC. Translation: CASSLSVGLQETQYF.

The chain employs TRBV6-5 and TRBJ2-5, with 8 bases lining up with TRBD1. The J call is uncertain, as TRBJ2-7 better fits the DNA end. This CDR3 spans 14 amino acids. Germline assignment: CDR1 MNHEY and CDR2 SVGAGI. In nucleotides, the CDR3 is TGTGCCAGCGGAGAAGGGACAGGTGGTTACGAGCAGTACTTC. Protein: CASGEGTGGYEQYF.

The chain couples TRBV30 to TRBJ2-1; D unresolved. From germline, CDR1 is GTSNPN and CDR2 SVGIG (reference sequence). The CDR3 covers 13 residues. Trimming left V 3 bases short and J 0 bases short, with 6 bases between. The DNA for the CDR3 is TGTGCCTGGAGCCCAAGCTCCTACAATGAGCAGTTCTTC. Encoded protein: CAWSPSSYNEQFF.

The rearrangement uses TRBV6-5 and TRBJ1-2, with a tentative D call TRBD1 (5 bases). V was cut by 2 bases and J by 9 bases, with 16 bases left in between. Germline V CDR1 and CDR2: MNHEY, SVGAGI. The CDR3 spans 14 residues. The DNA for the CDR3 is TGTGCCAGCAGTTACGAGGGGACCCGGTGGAGCTACACCTTC. Encoded protein: CASSYEGTRWSYTF.

Only a few counts were recorded for this clone. J is TRBJ1-1 and V is TRBV28; D is perhaps TRBD1 (5 bases). Trimming stripped 7 bases from V and 1 base from J, with 19 bases between. Germline V lookup: CDR1 MDHEN, CDR2 SYDVKM. There are 16 residues in the CDR3. This CDR3 is CASNDPARGANTEAFF. The CDR3 DNA follows: TGTGCCAGCAATGACCCCGCCAGAGGGGCGAACACTGAAGCTTTCTTT.

The gene calls are TRBV5-6 and TRBJ1-2, with 9 nucleotides matching TRBD1. CDR1 and CDR2 (germline): SGHDT, YYEEEE. The length of the CDR3 is 16 residues. V gave up 1 base and J gave up 6 bases; unmatched junction bases: 10. Here the CDR3 DNA reads TGTGCCAGCAGCTTGAGGGGGACAGGGAGTCTTCATGGCTACACCTTC. As protein: CASSLRGTGSLHGYTF.

The CDR3 DNA follows: TGTGCCAGCAGCTTTGGGGACAGGGGGTCTGGAAACACCATATATTTT. This sequence encodes CASSFGDRGSGNTIYF. The V and J genes are TRBV7-8 and TRBJ1-3; 11 positions agree with TRBD1. Trimming removed 3 bases from V and 1 base from J; junction bases left unmatched: 2. CDR1 and CDR2 from the germline V gene are SGHVS and FQNEAQ. The CDR3 is 16 amino acids.

This chain links TRBV11-3 with TRBJ2-2, with a possible D match to TRBD2 (5 bases). The germline CDR1 and CDR2 sequences are SGHNT and YENEEA. The CDR3 contains 16 residues. V lost 1 base and J 0 bases, leaving 9 bases between the germline ends. CDR3 sequence reads: CASSLVTGANTGELFF. The CDR3 DNA follows: TGTGCCAGCAGCTTAGTAACCGGGGCGAACACCGGGGAGCTGTTTTTT.

The gene calls are TRBV5-1 and TRBJ2-1; 9 positions match TRBD1. Germline V gives CDR1 SGHRS, CDR2 YFSETQ. The CDR3 runs to 16 residues. J was trimmed by 4 bases and V by 4 bases; bases with no gene match: 9. DNA for the CDR3: TGCGCCAGCAGCCAACCCGGGACAGGGAAGTACAATGAGCAGTTCTTC. Its protein is CASSQPGTGKYNEQFF.

This chain uses TRBV9 with TRBJ2-7, with 8 bases that match TRBD2. The CDR3 covers 18 residues. J gave up 3 bases and V 4 bases, and 18 bases lay outside the gene matches. Germline assignment: CDR1 SGDLS and CDR2 YYNGEE. The CDR3 loop reads CASSPNARSGTRNYEQYF. The DNA of the CDR3 is TGTGCCAGCAGCCCTAATGCTAGGTCCGGGACTAGGAACTACGAGCAGTACTTC.

The rearrangement links TRBV30 to TRBJ2-7; 10 bases agree with TRBD1. The CDR3 contains 15 residues. V shed 3 bases and J 5 bases; nucleotides not matched to a gene: 10. Per germline, CDR1 GTSNPN and CDR2 SVGIG (reference sequence). CDR3 sequence: CAWSTGTGASDEQYF. In DNA, the CDR3 is TGTGCCTGGAGCACAGGGACAGGGGCGTCCGACGAGCAGTACTTC. The entire variable domain, with the rest obtained from reference TRBV30 and TRBJ2-7, is as follows: SQTIHQWPATLVQPVGSPLSLECTVEGTSNPNLYWYRQAAGRGLQLLFYSVGIGQISSEVPQNLSASRPQDRQFILSSKKLLLSDSGFYLCAWSTGTGASDEQYFGPGTRLTVT.

The chain recombines TRBV18 with TRBJ2-7; D gene uncertain. Looked up from germline, CDR1 is KGHSH and CDR2 is LQKENI. The CDR3 has 11 residues. The V gene lost 5 bases and the J gene lost 6 bases, with 8 bases spanning the gap. The CDR3, as DNA: TGTGCCAGCTCATGGGTGGGCGAGCAGTACTTC. As protein: CASSWVGEQYF. Complete variable domain (other parts from reference TRBV18 and TRBJ2-7): NAGVMQNPRHLVRRRGQEARLRCSPMKGHSHVYWYRQLPEEGLKFMVYLQKENIIDESGMPKERFSAEFPKEGPSILRIQQVVRGDSAAYFCASSWVGEQYFGPGTRLTVT.